Listed below are T cell receptor beta chains from one sample, sequenced in a study of Tregs in tolerant kidney transplant recipients. Libraries were prepared by immunoSEQ multiplex PCR; TCRdb keeps only in-frame clonotypes and omits some of them. The data contain tens of thousands of clones, about 88% of them singletons. The sequencing here drew on CD4+ T cells from blood, taken before the transplant. The receptors were sampled from a human donor who received a combined kidney and bone marrow transplant. Both conserved end residues are part of each CDR3. A D gene is named only where the DNA matches it firmly. Clone sizes are given selectively: once, few, many, or a class where the clone is expanded.

D	length	V	size	J	DNA	CDR3
TRBD2	15	TRBV9	NA	TRBJ2-1	TGTGCCAGCAGCGTAGGGGGGGAGGGCCGGAATGAGCAGTTCTTC	CASSVGGEGRNEQFF
NA	15	TRBV5-1	NA	TRBJ2-7	TGCGCCAGCAGCCCTGGGGGCCCGAGCTCCTACGAGCAGTACTTC	CASSPGGPSSYEQYF
NA	11	TRBV6-1	NA	TRBJ2-7	TGTGCCAGCAGTAGCACCTACGAGCAGTACTTC	CASSSTYEQYF
TRBD2	18	TRBV10-1	NA	TRBJ2-1	TGCGCCAGCGGGGAAGGACTAGCGGGAGCGGTGGGATTCAATGAGCAGTTCTTC	CASGEGLAGAVGFNEQFF
TRBD1	15	TRBV19	NA	TRBJ2-5	TGTGCCAGTAGTACTAGACAGGGCATCCAAGAGACCCAGTACTTC	CASSTRQGIQETQYF
TRBD2	15	TRBV2	NA	TRBJ2-3	TGTGCCAGCAGTCCTCGCAGCGGGAGTGCAGATACGCAGTATTTT	CASSPRSGSADTQYF
TRBD2	15	TRBV28	NA	TRBJ2-1	TGTGCCAGCAGTTTAACCGGGACTAGGAGCCATGAGCAGTTCTTC	CASSLTGTRSHEQFF
TRBD2	15	TRBV6-1	few	TRBJ2-2	TGTGCCAGCAGTGAGGCGGGGGCGAACACCGGGGAGCTGTTTTTT	CASSEAGANTGELFF
TRBD2	18	TRBV4-1	NA	TRBJ2-2	TGCGCCAGCAGCCTTGGGACTAGCGGGAGAGGACGGACCGGGGAGCTGTTTTTT	CASSLGTSGRGRTGELFF
TRBD1	18	TRBV7-8	NA	TRBJ1-5	TGTGCCAGCAGCTTAGATTCTCAGGGGGCGGGGGGCAATCAGCCCCAGCATTTT	CASSLDSQGAGGNQPQHF
TRBD1	14	TRBV19	NA	TRBJ1-1	TGTGCCAGTAGTACGCTCCGGGACAGGGACGAAGCTTTCTTT	CASSTLRDRDEAFF
TRBD2	16	TRBV6-6	once	TRBJ2-2	TGTGCCAGCAGTAAACCTACGGCGGGAGCCACCGGGGAGCTGTTTTTT	CASSKPTAGATGELFF
NA	15	TRBV7-2	NA	TRBJ2-7	TGTGCCAGCAGCTTAGACTGGGGGCGGGTGGACGAGCAGTACTTC	CASSLDWGRVDEQYF
TRBD2	15	TRBV10-3	NA	TRBJ2-1	TGTGCCATCAGTAAAACTAGCGGTTTCGACAATGAGCAGTTCTTC	CAISKTSGFDNEQFF
TRBD2	15	TRBV7-2	NA	TRBJ2-5	TGTGCCAGCAGCCCCCAAGCGGGGGTGAGGGAGACCCAGTACTTC	CASSPQAGVRETQYF
NA	18	TRBV4-2	NA	TRBJ2-2	TGTGCCAGCAGCCATCAACAGGGAACCGATGCGAACACCGGGGAGCTGTTTTTT	CASSHQQGTDANTGELFF
TRBD2	15	TRBV28	few	TRBJ2-7	TGTGCCAGCAGTAGACTAGCGGGAGGCCCCTACGAGCAGTACTTC	CASSRLAGGPYEQYF
TRBD1	13	TRBV2	NA	TRBJ2-5	TGTGCCAGCGAAGGGGGCGCCGAGGAGACCCAGTACTTC	CASEGGAEETQYF
NA	14	TRBV9	NA	TRBJ2-1	TGTGCCAGCAGCGTGCGGGGAGCTTACAATGAGCAGTTCTTC	CASSVRGAYNEQFF
NA	11	TRBV5-8	NA	TRBJ1-2	TGTGCCAGCAACCAGGGATATGGCTACACCTTC	CASNQGYGYTF
NA	15	TRBV15	few	TRBJ1-2	TGTGCCACCAGCAGAGAAGCCGGTTATAACTATGGCTACACCTTC	CATSREAGYNYGYTF
NA	13	TRBV2	NA	TRBJ2-2	TGTGCCAGCAACCCTACGAACACCGGGGAGCTGTTTTTT	CASNPTNTGELFF
TRBD1	18	TRBV19	NA	TRBJ1-5	TGTGCCAGTAGTGTCTTTCCGGGACAGGGGATTAGCAATCAGCCCCAGCATTTT	CASSVFPGQGISNQPQHF
NA	12	TRBV7-9	once	TRBJ1-1	TGTGCCAGCAGCTTACATGACACTGAAGCTTTCTTT	CASSLHDTEAFF
NA	14	TRBV28	NA	TRBJ1-5	TGTGCCAGCAGCCCCGGACTGATTAATCAGCCCCAGCATTTT	CASSPGLINQPQHF
TRBD2	16	TRBV27	NA	TRBJ2-5	TGTGCCAGCAGCCGTAGAACGGGACTATCACAAGAGACCCAGTACTTC	CASSRRTGLSQETQYF
NA	12	TRBV30	NA	TRBJ1-5	TGTGCCTGGGCAGGGGGCAATCAGCCCCAGCATTTT	CAWAGGNQPQHF
TRBD2	14	TRBV9	NA	TRBJ2-7	TGTGCCAGCAAACCGGGACTAGGAGGCTGGGAGCAGTACTTC	CASKPGLGGWEQYF
TRBD2	15	TRBV7-2	once	TRBJ2-1	TGTGCCAGCAGCTTAGGTCTAGCGGTCTACAATGAGCAGTTCTTC	CASSLGLAVYNEQFF
NA	13	TRBV19	few	TRBJ1-1	TGTGCCAGTAGCCGGAGGGGCAACACTGAAGCTTTCTTT	CASSRRGNTEAFF
TRBD2	17	TRBV4-2	NA	TRBJ2-3	TGTGCCAGCAGCCAAGGGGGACTAGCGGGAGCCCCAGATACGCAGTATTTT	CASSQGGLAGAPDTQYF
TRBD1	16	TRBV4-1	NA	TRBJ2-7	TGCGCCAGCAGCCAAGTACCGGGACAGGGTATTTACGAGCAGTACTTC	CASSQVPGQGIYEQYF
NA	13	TRBV10-2	NA	TRBJ1-5	TGCGCCAGCAGTGAAAGGGGAAGGCAGCCCCAGCATTTT	CASSERGRQPQHF
TRBD1	16	TRBV19	NA	TRBJ2-3	TGTGCCAGTAGTATAGGACAGGGGTCTTTCGCAGATACGCAGTATTTT	CASSIGQGSFADTQYF
NA	15	TRBV7-3	NA	TRBJ2-1	TGTGCCAGCAGCTTATTGGGGGGTACCTACAATGAGCAGTTCTTC	CASSLLGGTYNEQFF
NA	13	TRBV2	few	TRBJ1-1	TGTGCCAGCAGTGCTAGTCCAAATACTGAAGCTTTCTTT	CASSASPNTEAFF
NA	15	TRBV28	NA	TRBJ2-6	TGTGCCAGCAGTTATATCAGGGCCGGGGCCAACGTCCTGACTTTC	CASSYIRAGANVLTF
NA	15	TRBV5-1	NA	TRBJ2-1	TGCGCCAGCAGTAATCCGGGGAGCGCCATCGGTGAGCAGTTCTTC	CASSNPGSAIGEQFF
TRBD1	16	TRBV30	NA	TRBJ2-3	TGTGCCTGGAGTGAACATTTGACAGGGGACACAGATACGCAGTATTTT	CAWSEHLTGDTDTQYF
TRBD2	16	TRBV27	NA	TRBJ2-3	TGTGCCAGCAGTTTCCGCCTAGCGGGTGGCACAGATACGCAGTATTTT	CASSFRLAGGTDTQYF
NA	15	TRBV4-3	NA	TRBJ1-4	TGCGCCAGCAGCCAATCGGCGGTAAATAATGAAAAACTGTTTTTT	CASSQSAVNNEKLFF
NA	14	TRBV7-3	NA	TRBJ2-2	TGTGCCAGCAGCACCGGACAGTACACCGGGGAGCTGTTTTTT	CASSTGQYTGELFF
TRBD2	15	TRBV28	NA	TRBJ2-1	TGTGCCAGCAGTTTATCTAGCGGGGCATACAATGAGCAGTTCTTC	CASSLSSGAYNEQFF
NA	16	TRBV4-2	NA	TRBJ1-5	TGTGCCAGCAGCCAAGAGAGAGGGAGGCCCGATCAGCCCCAGCATTTT	CASSQERGRPDQPQHF
NA	16	TRBV4-2	NA	TRBJ2-7	TGTGCCAGCAGCCAAGAGATCGGCGGGGCCTCCTACGAGCAGTACTTC	CASSQEIGGASYEQYF
TRBD2	15	TRBV28	few	TRBJ2-1	TGTGCCAGCAGTTTATGGACTAGCGGGAGCAATGAGCAGTTCTTC	CASSLWTSGSNEQFF
TRBD2	17	TRBV5-1	NA	TRBJ2-3	TGCGCCAGCAGCCCTGGCGCTAGCGGGACTTCCGCAGATACGCAGTATTTT	CASSPGASGTSADTQYF
TRBD2	16	TRBV5-1	NA	TRBJ2-1	TGCGCCAGCAGCCCAGGACTAGCGCTTCTCAGCGATGAGCAGTTCTTC	CASSPGLALLSDEQFF
TRBD1	17	TRBV2	NA	TRBJ2-2	TGTGCCAGCAGTCAACGAGACAGGGGGCGCCTTCCAGGGGAGCTGTTTTTT	CASSQRDRGRLPGELFF
TRBD2	17	TRBV7-2	NA	TRBJ2-1	TGTGCCAGCAGCGCAGGACTAGCGGGTCCTCAGGACAATGAGCAGTTCTTC	CASSAGLAGPQDNEQFF
NA	14	TRBV5-4	NA	TRBJ2-1	TGTGCCAGCAGCCTCAAATTTTCTCGCGATGAGCAGTTCTTC	CASSLKFSRDEQFF
TRBD1	15	TRBV6-5	NA	TRBJ1-2	TGTGCCAGCAGTTACAGTCCAGGGGGCGACTATGGCTACACCTTC	CASSYSPGGDYGYTF
NA	16	TRBV7-2	NA	TRBJ2-3	TGTGCCAGCAGCTTCCGTCCCGGGGCGGGGACAGATACGCAGTATTTT	CASSFRPGAGTDTQYF
TRBD1	15	TRBV28	NA	TRBJ1-4	TGTGCCAGCAGTCAACCCGGACAGGGCGGTGAAAAACTGTTTTTT	CASSQPGQGGEKLFF
TRBD2	14	TRBV10-3	NA	TRBJ2-2	TGTGCCATCAGGGAGCGGGAGGCCACCGGGGAGCTGTTTTTT	CAIREREATGELFF